A selection of T cell receptor beta chains follows, all from one sample in a study of cytomegalovirus exposure and HLA in healthy donors. Libraries were prepared by immunoSEQ multiplex PCR; TCRdb keeps only in-frame clonotypes and omits some of them. The sample consists of some 160,000 clones, around 77% of them appearing once. Sequences were obtained from PBMCs. These receptors originate from a man in his sixties in good health and CMV-seronegative. The CDR3 runs from the conserved cysteine through the conserved F or W. Fields, in order: V gene, CDR3 protein.

TRBV11-1 | CASSLAGSGSGNTQYF
TRBV7-8 | CASSSGRGTGELFF
TRBV10-3 | CATVEGAGETQYF
TRBV15 | CATSIGENIQYF
TRBV5-1 | CASTTSPSGSEQYF
TRBV27 | CASSLITGASTGELFF
TRBV15 | CATSRDLVTGSTSYEQYF
TRBV11-2 | CASSQATGGTYEQYF
TRBV9 | CASSVRESTDTQYF
TRBV5-4 | CASSLFQGAGGYTF
TRBV19 | CASSPTGTGNTEAFF
TRBV29-1 | CSVKYSGREYNEQFF
TRBV10-2 | CATRRRQVQETQYF
TRBV28 | CASGGRSIQAYYGYTF
TRBV6-5 | CASSYRASGSYEQYF
TRBV6-1 | CASSAIFRTGNSNQPQHF
TRBV5-1 | CASSPSGDSEAFF
TRBV19 | CASTLPGQPNTGELFF
TRBV27 | CASTSAGSNYGYTF
TRBV13 | CASSLVGGGLAVYNEQFF
TRBV7-9 | CASSLGVSSSSGNTIYF
TRBV2 | CASSSDRDDNYGYTF
TRBV5-7 | CASSFKINQPQHF
TRBV19 | CASSISEGGTEAFF
TRBV6-6 | CASSFQGGTEAFF
TRBV29-1 | CSVKINRGRGVVNTEAFF
TRBV6-1 | CASSENRGASGYTF
TRBV19 | CASSTTGLSNQPQHF
TRBV5-3 | CARDSGTSVFQETQYF
TRBV7-6 | CASSFSGQGATDTQYF
TRBV30 | CACTPSGSNEQFF
TRBV11-2 | CASSLIGQNEQFF
TRBV6-5 | CASSYSAGGNTEAFF
TRBV5-8 | CASSFRNDREAFF
TRBV23-1 | CASSQSGSTRLPSTDTQYF
TRBV21-1 | CANRKFGQAAKTF
TRBV5-1 | CASRDYYEQYF
TRBV29-1 | CSVELGLAGVADTQYF
TRBV6-5 | CASTRDRVGGELFF
TRBV7-6 | CASSQITGSSGANVLTF
TRBV7-9 | CASSLAGTDLANYGYTF
TRBV10-3 | CAISDPAKGVGYEQYF
TRBV27 | CASRPRPHTDTQYF
TRBV28 | CASRTQGARTEAFF
TRBV27 | CASSLYYRQQAYLNTEAFF
TRBV5-1 | CASSLVGRQTEAFF
TRBV5-1 | CASSLSGAGGSQETQYF
TRBV5-8 | CASSLGVGLPYTDTQYF
TRBV5-1 | CASSLGTTAGGLTQYF
TRBV6-6 | CASTTTGGNIIYF
TRBV9 | CASSARAGPISDNEQFF
TRBV28 | CASRAQINTQHF
TRBV6-5 | CASSPRQAYEQYF
TRBV6-5 | CASSPPDRPNEQFF
TRBV2 | CASSETGGASSYEQYF
TRBV13 | CASSLGQGSGYEQYF
TRBV15 | CATSSLRGVFTDTQYF
TRBV6-4 | CASSARQGVSEQFF
TRBV2 | CASRGRGNQPQHF
TRBV4-2 | CASSHSATGTLSNQPQNF